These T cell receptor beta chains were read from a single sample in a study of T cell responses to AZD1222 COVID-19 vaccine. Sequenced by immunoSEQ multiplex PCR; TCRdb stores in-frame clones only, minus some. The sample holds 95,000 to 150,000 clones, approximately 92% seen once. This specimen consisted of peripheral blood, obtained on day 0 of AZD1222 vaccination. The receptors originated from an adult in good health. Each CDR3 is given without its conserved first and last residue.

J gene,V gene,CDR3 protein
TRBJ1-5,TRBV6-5,ASTGGFQPQH
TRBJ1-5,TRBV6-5,ASSYAAGLSNQPQH
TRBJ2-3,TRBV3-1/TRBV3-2,ASSPNQGTSEY
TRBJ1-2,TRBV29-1,SVEGVLSPLST
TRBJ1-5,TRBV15,ATSRDANQPQH
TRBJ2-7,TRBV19,ASRYPPTLAGGYEQY
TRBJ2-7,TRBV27,ASRRTGNLYEQY
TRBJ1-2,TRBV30,AWRVSRDGYT
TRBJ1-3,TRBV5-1,ASSLGPSGTPSSGNTIY
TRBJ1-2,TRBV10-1,ARWRRRANYGYT
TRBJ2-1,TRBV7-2,ASSRDPSGSPEQF
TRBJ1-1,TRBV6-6,ASTSWPGLHTEAF
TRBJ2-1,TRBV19,ASSTYAPPTGYNEQF
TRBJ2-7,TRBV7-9,ASRSGQGTEQY
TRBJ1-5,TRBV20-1,SAGNQPQH
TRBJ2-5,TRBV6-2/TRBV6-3,ASSSLALDSTTQY
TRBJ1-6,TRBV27,ASSLSSGTPNSPLH
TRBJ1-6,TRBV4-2,AATAGGNSPLH
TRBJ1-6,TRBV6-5,ASSYQGENSPLH
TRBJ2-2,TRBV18,ASSPVTFGQGSTGELF
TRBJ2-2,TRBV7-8,ASSLIQGARTGELF
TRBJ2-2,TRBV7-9,ASTPAVSGGELF
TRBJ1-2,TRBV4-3,ASSQDHRAGANYGYT
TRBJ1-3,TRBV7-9,ASSLAGGGNTIY
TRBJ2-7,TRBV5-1,ASSLRGELLGQY
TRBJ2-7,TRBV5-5,ASSPRGGTGHEQY
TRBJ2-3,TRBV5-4,ASSSPSTGVGTDTQY
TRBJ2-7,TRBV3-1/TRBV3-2,ASSEGRTGFYEQY
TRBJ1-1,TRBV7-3,ASSPDGNTEAF
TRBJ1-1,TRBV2,ASSDRVVPEAF
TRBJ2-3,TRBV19,ASSPGHTDTQY
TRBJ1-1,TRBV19,ASSIDRWEGGVWNTEAF
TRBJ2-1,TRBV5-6,ASSFSGLLPAGEQF
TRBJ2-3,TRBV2,ASSWAGGSKDTQY
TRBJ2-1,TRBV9,ASTAGGEQF
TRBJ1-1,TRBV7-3,ASSLSGITEAF
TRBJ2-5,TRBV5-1,ASSWQETQY
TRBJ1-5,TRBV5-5,ASSLEFRQSNQPQH
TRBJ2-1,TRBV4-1,ASSQDPVEQF
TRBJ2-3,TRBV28,ASSFKKGHSTDTQY
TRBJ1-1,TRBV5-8,ASTLRGGQEAF
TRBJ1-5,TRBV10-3,AISDPGGGNQPQH
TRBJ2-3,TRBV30,AWSVLHVSTDTQY
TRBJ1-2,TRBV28,ASSLTADIFYGYT
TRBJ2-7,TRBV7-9,ASSGGSPPYEQY
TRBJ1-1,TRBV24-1,ATRNGQFTEAF